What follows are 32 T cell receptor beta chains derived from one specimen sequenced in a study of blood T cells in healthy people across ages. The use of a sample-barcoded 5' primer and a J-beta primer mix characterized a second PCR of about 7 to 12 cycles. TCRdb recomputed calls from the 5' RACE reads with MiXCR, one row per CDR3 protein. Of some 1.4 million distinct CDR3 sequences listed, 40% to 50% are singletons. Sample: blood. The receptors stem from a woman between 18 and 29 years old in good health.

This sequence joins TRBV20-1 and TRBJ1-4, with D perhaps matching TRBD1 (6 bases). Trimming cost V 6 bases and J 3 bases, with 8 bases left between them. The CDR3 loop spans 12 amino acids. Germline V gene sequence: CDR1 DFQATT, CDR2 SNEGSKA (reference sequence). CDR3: CSAGQANEKLFF. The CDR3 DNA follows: TGCAGTGCGGGACAAGCTAATGAAAAACTGTTTTTT.

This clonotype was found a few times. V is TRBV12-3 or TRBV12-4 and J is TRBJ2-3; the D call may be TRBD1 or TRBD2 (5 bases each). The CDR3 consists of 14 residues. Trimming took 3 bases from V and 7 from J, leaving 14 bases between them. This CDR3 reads CASSLGDPDHTQYF. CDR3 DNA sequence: TGTGCCAGCAGTTTGGGGGACCCGGACCATACGCAGTATTTT.

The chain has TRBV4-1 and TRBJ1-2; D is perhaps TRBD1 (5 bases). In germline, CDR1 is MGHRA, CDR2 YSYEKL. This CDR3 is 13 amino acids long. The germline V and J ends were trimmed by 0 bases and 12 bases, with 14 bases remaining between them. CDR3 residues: CASSQDEGVGDTF. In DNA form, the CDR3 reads TGCGCCAGCAGCCAAGATGAGGGCGTGGGGGACACCTTC.

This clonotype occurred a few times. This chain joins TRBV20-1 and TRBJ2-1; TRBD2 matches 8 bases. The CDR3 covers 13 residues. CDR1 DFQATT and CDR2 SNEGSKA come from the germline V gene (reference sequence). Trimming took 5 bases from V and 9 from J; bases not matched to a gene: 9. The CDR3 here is CSAGRLAIGEQFF. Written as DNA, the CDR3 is TGCAGTGCTGGTCGACTAGCGATCGGTGAGCAGTTCTTC.

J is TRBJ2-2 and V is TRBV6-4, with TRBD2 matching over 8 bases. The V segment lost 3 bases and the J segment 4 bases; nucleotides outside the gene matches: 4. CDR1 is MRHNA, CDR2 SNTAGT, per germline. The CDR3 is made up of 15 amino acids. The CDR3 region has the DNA TGTGCCAGCAGTGAGAGTGCGGGGGGCACCGGGGAGCTGTTTTTT. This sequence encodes CASSESAGGTGELFF.

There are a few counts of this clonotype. Here the CDR3 DNA reads TGTGCCAGCAGCCAAGATTGGGTAGCGGGGAACTCATACACAGATACGCAGTATTTT. It encodes CASSQDWVAGNSYTDTQYF. The rearrangement links TRBV4-2 to TRBJ2-3; 8 bases align to TRBD2. CDR1 is LGHNA, CDR2 YNFKEQ, per germline. CDR3 length: 19 amino acids. The trim removed 0 bases at V and 2 bases at J, leaving 13 bases unmatched.

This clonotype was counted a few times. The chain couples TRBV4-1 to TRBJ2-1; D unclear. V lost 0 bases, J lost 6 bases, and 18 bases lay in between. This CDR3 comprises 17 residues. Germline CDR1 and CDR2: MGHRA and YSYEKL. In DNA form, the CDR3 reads TGCGCCAGCAGCCAAGATCGGGTGGAGCCGGCTCCCAATGAGCAGTTCTTC. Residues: CASSQDRVEPAPNEQFF.

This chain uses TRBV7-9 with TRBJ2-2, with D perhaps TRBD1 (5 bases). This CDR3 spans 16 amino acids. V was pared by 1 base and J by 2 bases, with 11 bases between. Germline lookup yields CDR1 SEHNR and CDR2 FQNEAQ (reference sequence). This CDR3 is CASSLVWQGNTGELFF. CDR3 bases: TGTGCCAGCAGCTTAGTCTGGCAGGGCAACACCGGGGAGCTGTTTTTT. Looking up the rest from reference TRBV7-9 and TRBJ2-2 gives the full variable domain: DTGVSQNPRHKITKRGQNVTFRCDPISEHNRLYWYRQTLGQGPEFLTYFQNEAQLEKSRLLSDRFSAERPKGSFSTLEIQRTEQGDSAMYLCASSLVWQGNTGELFFGEGSRLTVL.

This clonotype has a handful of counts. The CDR3 spells CASSPAGPGNIQYF. CDR3 DNA sequence: TGTGCCAGCAGCCCCGCGGGGCCGGGAAACATTCAGTACTTC. The chain is built from TRBV7-9 and TRBJ2-4; TRBD2 might be the D (6 bases). With 5 bases removed from V and 6 bases from J, the gap between germline ends came to 14 bases. The CDR3 totals 14 residues. Per the germline V gene, CDR1 is SEHNR and CDR2 is FQNEAQ (reference sequence).

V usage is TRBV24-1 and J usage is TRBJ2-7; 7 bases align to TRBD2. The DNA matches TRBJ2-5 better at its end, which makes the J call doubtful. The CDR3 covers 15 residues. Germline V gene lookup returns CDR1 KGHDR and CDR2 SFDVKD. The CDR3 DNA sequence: TGTGCCACCAGTGCCACGGGGGGACTTCAAGAGACCCAGTACTTC. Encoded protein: CATSATGGLQETQYF.

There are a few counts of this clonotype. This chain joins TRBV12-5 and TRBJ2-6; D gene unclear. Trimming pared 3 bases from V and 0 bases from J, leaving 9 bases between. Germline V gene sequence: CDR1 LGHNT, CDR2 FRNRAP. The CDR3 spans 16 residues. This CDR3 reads CASGFFVDSGANVLTF. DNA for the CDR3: TGTGCTAGTGGTTTTTTCGTTGACTCTGGGGCCAACGTCCTGACTTTC.

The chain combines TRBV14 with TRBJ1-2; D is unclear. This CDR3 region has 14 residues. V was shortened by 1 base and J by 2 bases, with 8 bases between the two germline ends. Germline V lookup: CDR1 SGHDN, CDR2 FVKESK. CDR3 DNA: TGTGCCAGCAGCCAAGGTGTTCTAAACTATGGCTACACCTTC. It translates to CASSQGVLNYGYTF.

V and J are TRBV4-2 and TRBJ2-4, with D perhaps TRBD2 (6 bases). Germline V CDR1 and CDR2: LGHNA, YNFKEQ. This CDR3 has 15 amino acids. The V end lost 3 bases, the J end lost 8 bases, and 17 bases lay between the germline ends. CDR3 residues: CASSHRGGGPDIQYF. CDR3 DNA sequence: TGTGCCAGCAGCCACAGAGGAGGAGGGCCAGACATTCAGTACTTC.

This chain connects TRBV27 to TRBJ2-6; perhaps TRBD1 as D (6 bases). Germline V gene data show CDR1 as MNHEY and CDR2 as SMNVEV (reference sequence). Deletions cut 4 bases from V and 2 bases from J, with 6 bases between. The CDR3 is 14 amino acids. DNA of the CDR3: TGTGCCAGCAGTTACAGGGCTGGGGCCAACGTCCTGACTTTC. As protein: CASSYRAGANVLTF.

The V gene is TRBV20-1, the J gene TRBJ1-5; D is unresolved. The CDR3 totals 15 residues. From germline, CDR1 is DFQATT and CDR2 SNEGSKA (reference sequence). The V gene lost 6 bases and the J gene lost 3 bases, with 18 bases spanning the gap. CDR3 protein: CSALGKGVLNQPQHF. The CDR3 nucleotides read TGCAGTGCCTTAGGTAAAGGTGTCCTCAATCAGCCCCAGCATTTT.

The CDR3 DNA follows: TGCGCCAGCAGGAAAGGGACAGGGACAGATACGCAGTATTTT. Protein sequence: CASRKGTGTDTQYF. V and J are TRBV5-1 and TRBJ2-3, with 9 bases lining up with TRBD1. The CDR3 runs 14 residues. V lost 5 bases and J lost 3; bases outside the gene matches: 4. Germline CDR1 and CDR2: SGHRS and YFSETQ. Full variable domain (remainder filled in from reference TRBV5-1 and TRBJ2-3): KAGVTQTPRYLIKTRGQQVTLSCSPISGHRSVSWYQQTPGQGLQFLFEYFSETQRNKGNFPGRFSGRQFSNSRSEMNVSTLELGDSALYLCASRKGTGTDTQYFGPGTRLTVL.

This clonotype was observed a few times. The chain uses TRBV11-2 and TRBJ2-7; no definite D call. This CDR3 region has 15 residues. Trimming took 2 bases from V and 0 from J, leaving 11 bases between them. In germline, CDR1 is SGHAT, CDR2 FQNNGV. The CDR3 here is CASSLLGLNSYEQYF. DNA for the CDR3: TGTGCCAGCAGCTTACTGGGTCTTAACTCCTACGAGCAGTACTTC.

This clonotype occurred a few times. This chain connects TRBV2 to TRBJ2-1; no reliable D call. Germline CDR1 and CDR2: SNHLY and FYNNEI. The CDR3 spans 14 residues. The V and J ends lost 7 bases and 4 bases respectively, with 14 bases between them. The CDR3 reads CASNVIRSYNEQFF. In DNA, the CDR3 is TGTGCCAGCAATGTGATCCGTTCATACAATGAGCAGTTCTTC.

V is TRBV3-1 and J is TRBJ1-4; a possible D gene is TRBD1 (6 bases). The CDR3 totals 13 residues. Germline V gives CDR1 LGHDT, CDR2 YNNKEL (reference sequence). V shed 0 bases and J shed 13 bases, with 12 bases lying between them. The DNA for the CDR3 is TGTGCCAGCAGCCAAGAGTCGGAGGGGGGACTGTTTTTT. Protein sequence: CASSQESEGGLFF.

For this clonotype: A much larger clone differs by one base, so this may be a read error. CDR3 DNA sequence: TGTGCCACCGGTTTTTCCCGCACAGATGCGCAGTATTTT. Translation: CATGFSRTDAQYF. The chain employs TRBV10-3 and TRBJ2-3; D is unresolved. Germline CDR1 reads ENHRY; CDR2 reads SYGVKD. The CDR3 extends over 13 amino acids.

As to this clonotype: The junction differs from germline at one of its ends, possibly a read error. The CDR3 nucleotides are TGCGCCAGCAGTCGGGACGCATTACCTAACTGTGGCTACACCTTC. Translated, it gives CASSRDALPNCGYTF. V usage is TRBV5-1 and J usage is TRBJ1-2, with a possible D match to TRBD1 (5 bases). The CDR3 extends over 15 amino acids. The V gene's germline CDR1 is SGHRS and CDR2 YFSETQ.

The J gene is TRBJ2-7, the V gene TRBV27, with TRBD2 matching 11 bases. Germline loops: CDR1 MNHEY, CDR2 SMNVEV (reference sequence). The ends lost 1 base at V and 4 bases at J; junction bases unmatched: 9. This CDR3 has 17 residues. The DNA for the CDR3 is TGTGCCAGCAGTTTATTTGGTAGCGGGAGGGCCAGGTACGAGCAGTACTTC. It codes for CASSLFGSGRARYEQYF.

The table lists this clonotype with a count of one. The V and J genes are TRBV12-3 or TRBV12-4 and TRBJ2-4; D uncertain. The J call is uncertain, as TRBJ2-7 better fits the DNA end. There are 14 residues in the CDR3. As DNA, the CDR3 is TGTGCCAGCAGTTTAGTCGATCCTTACTACGAGCAGTACTTC. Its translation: CASSLVDPYYEQYF.

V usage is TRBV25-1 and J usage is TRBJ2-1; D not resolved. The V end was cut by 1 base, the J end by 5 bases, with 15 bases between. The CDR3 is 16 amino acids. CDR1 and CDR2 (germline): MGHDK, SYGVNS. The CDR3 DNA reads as TGTGCCAGCAGTGAATTACGTAGCACTCAACACAATGAGCAGTTCTTC. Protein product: CASSELRSTQHNEQFF. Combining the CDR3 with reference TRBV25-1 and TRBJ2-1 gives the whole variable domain EADIYQTPRYLVIGTGKKITLECSQTMGHDKMYWYQQDPGMELHLIHYSYGVNSTEKGDLSSESTVSRIRTEHFPLTLESARPSHTSQYLCASSELRSTQHNEQFFGPGTRLTVL.

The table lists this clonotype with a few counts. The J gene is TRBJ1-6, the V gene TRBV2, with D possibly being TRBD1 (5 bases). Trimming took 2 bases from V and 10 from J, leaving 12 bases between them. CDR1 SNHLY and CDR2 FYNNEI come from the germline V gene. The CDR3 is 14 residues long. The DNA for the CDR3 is TGTGCCAGCAGTGAAACAATAAGGGGATCACCCCTCCACTTT. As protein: CASSETIRGSPLHF.

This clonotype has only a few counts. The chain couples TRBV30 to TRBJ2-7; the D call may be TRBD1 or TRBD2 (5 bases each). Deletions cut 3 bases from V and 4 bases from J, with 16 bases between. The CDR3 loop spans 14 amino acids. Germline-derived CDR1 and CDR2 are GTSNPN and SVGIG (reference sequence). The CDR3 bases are TGTGCCTGGAGCTCGTCTGGGGGTTGGTACGAGCAGTACTTC. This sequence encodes CAWSSSGGWYEQYF.

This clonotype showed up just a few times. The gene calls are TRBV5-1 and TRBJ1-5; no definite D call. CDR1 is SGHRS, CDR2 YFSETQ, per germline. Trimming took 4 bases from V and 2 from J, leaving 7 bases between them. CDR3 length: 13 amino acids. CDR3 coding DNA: TGCGCCAGCAGCAAGGGCGGCAATCAGCCCCAGCATTTT. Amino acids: CASSKGGNQPQHF.

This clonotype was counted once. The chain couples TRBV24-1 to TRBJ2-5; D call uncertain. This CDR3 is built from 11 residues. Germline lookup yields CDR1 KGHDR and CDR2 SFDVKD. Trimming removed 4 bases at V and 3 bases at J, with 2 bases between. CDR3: CATSDKETQYF. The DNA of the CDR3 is TGTGCCACCAGTGACAAAGAGACCCAGTACTTC.

The CDR3: CASSFLGTSGRIYNEQYF. The DNA of the CDR3 is TGTGCCAGCAGCTTTCTGGGGACTAGCGGGAGGATCTACAATGAGCAGTACTTC. This chain links TRBV7-2 with TRBJ2-5, with 15 bases identical to TRBD2. Germline V gene sequence: CDR1 SGHTA, CDR2 FQGNSA. The CDR3 extends over 18 amino acids. Trimming removed 3 bases from V and 11 bases from J; junction bases left unmatched: 16.

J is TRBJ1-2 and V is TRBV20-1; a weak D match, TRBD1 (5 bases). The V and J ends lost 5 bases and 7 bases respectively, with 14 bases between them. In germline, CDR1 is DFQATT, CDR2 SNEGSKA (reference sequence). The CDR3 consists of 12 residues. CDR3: CSAVPLGGGYTF. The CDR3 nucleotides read TGCAGTGCTGTACCCCTCGGGGGTGGCTACACCTTC.

The chain's CDR3 is CASSIGAGLDEQYF. CDR3 bases: TGCGCCAGCAGCATCGGGGCGGGGCTGGACGAGCAGTACTTC. The chain employs TRBV5-1 and TRBJ2-4; a weak D match, TRBD2 (6 bases). The DNA end favors TRBJ2-7, so the J call may be wrong. The germline CDR1 and CDR2 sequences are SGHRS and YFSETQ. This CDR3 is 14 amino acids long.

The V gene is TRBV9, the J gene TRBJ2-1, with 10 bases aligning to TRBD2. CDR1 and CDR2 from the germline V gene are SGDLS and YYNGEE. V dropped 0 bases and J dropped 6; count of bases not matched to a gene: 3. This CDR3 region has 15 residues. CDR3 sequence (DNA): TGTGCCAGCAGCGTAGGAGCGGGGGGGATCAATGAGCAGTTCTTC. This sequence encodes CASSVGAGGINEQFF.